This record covers a single T cell receptor (beta chain). Using a J-beta primer mix together with a sample-barcoded 5' primer, a second PCR was run for roughly 6 to 12 cycles. TCRdb ran MiXCR on the 5' RACE reads and lists one entry per CDR3 protein. Among roughly 1,000,000 distinct CDR3 sequences, about 25% were seen once, and the ten largest hold about 0.8%. This record comes from a study of blood T cells in healthy people across ages. Per germline, CDR1 DFQATT and CDR2 SNEGSKA (reference sequence). There are 15 residues in the CDR3. Trimming took off 5 bases at V and 0 bases at J, with 16 bases between the two ends. This same sample was also part of a study on T cells of mothers and their children. This second study notes: Samples came from a few healthy Caucasian mothers and their six children. For each mother, over 8 million TCR beta CDR3 reads were obtained, and for each child, about 3 million.

The sequence was collected from a girl aged 2-10 years in good health. The gene calls are TRBV20-1 and TRBJ2-5; D gene unclear. Sequenced input: blood. The CDR3 DNA sequence: TGCAGTGCTGGCCCCTTGGCTTTTAACCAAGAGACCCAGTACTTC. This sequence encodes CSAGPLAFNQETQYF.